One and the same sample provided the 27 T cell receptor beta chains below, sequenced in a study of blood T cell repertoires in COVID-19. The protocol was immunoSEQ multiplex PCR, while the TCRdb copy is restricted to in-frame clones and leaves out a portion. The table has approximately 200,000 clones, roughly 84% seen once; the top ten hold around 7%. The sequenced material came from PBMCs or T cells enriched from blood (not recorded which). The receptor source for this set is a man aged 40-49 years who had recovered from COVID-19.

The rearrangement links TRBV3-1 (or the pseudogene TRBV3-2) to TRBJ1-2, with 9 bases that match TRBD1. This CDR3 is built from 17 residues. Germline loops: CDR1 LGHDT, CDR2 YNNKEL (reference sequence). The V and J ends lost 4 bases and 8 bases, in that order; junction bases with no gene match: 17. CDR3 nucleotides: TGTGCCAGCAGCCCCTACTCGTCCGGGACAGGGCATTACGGCTACACCTTC. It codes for CASSPYSSGTGHYGYTF.

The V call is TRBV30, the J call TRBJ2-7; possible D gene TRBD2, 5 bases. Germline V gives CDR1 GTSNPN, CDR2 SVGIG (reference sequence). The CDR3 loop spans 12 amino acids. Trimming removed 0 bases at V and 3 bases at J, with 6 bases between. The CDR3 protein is CAWSVSGYEQYF. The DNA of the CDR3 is TGTGCCTGGAGTGTCAGCGGCTACGAGCAGTACTTC.

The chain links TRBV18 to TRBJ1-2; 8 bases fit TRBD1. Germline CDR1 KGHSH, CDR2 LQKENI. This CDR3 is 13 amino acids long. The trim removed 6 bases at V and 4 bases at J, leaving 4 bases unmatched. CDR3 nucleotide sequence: TGTGCCAGCTCTGGACAGGGAACCTATGGCTACACCTTC. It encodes CASSGQGTYGYTF. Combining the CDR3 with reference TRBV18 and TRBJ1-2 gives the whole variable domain NAGVMQNPRHLVRRRGQEARLRCSPMKGHSHVYWYRQLPEEGLKFMVYLQKENIIDESGMPKERFSAEFPKEGPSILRIQQVVRGDSAAYFCASSGQGTYGYTFGSGTRLTVV.

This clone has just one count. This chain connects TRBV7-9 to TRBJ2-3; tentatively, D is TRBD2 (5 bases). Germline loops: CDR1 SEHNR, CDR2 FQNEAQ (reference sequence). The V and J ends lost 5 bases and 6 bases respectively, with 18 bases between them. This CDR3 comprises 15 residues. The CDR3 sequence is CASSPRGRATDTQYF. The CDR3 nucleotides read TGTGCCAGCAGCCCACGGGGAAGGGCAACCGATACGCAGTATTTT.

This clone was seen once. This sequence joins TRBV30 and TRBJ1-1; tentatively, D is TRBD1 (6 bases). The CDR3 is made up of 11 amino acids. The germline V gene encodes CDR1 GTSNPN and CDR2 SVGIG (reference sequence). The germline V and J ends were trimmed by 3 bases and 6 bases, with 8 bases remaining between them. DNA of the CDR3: TGTGCCTGGAGATACAGGGCTGAAGCTTTCTTT. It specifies CAWRYRAEAFF.

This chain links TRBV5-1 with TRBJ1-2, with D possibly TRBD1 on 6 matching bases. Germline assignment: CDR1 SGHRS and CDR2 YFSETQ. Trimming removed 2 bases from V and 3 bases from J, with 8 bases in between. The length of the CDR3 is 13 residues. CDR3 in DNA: TGCGCCAGCAGCTTATCAGGGGACTATGGCTACACCTTC. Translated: CASSLSGDYGYTF.

The CDR3 region is CASSTRENPFRQPQHF. CDR3 sequence (DNA): TGTGCCAGTAGTACTAGGGAGAACCCGTTTCGGCAGCCCCAGCATTTT. The rearrangement uses TRBV19 and TRBJ1-5; D remains unclear. The CDR3 has 16 residues. Trimming left V 4 bases short and J 7 bases short, with 20 bases between. CDR1 LNHDA and CDR2 SQIVND come from the germline V gene (reference sequence).

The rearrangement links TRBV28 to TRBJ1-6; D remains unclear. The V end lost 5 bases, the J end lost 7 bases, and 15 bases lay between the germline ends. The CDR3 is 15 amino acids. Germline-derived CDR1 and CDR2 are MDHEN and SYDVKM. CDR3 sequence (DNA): TGTGCCAGCAGTCCTATCCTGACAATAAATTCACCCCTCCACTTT. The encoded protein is CASSPILTINSPLHF.

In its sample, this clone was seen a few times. The CDR3 sequence: CASSLGLVRETQYF. The CDR3 DNA sequence: TGTGCCAGCAGCTTGGGACTAGTGCGGGAGACCCAGTACTTC. V gene TRBV7-8 combines with J gene TRBJ2-5; 8 nucleotides agree with TRBD2. The CDR3 covers 14 residues. Germline lookup yields CDR1 SGHVS and CDR2 FQNEAQ. J gave up 5 bases and V 3 bases, and 5 bases lay outside the gene matches. Variable domain in full (rest from reference TRBV7-8 and TRBJ2-5): GAGVSQSPRYKVAKRGQDVALRCDPISGHVSLFWYQQALGQGPEFLTYFQNEAQLDKSGLPSDRFFAERPEGSVSTLKIQRTQQEDSAVYLCASSLGLVRETQYFGPGTRLLVL.

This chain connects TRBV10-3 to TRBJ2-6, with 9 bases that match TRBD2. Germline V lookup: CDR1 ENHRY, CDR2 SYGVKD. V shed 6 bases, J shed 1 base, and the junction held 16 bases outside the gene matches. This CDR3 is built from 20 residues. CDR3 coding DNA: TGTGCCATCAGACTGGGATATAGCGGGGGAGAAGTTTCTGGGGCCAACGTCCTGACTTTC. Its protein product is CAIRLGYSGGEVSGANVLTF.

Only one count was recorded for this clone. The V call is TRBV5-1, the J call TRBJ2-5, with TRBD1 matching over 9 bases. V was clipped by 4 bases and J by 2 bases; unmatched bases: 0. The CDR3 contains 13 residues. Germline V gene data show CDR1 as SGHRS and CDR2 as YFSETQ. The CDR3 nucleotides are TGCGCCAGCAGCGGGACAGGGCAAGAGACCCAGTACTTC. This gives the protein CASSGTGQETQYF.

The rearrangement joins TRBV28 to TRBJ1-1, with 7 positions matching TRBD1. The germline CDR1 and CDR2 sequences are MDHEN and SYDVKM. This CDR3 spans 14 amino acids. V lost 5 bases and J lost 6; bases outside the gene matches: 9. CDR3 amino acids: CASSLQGGESEAFF. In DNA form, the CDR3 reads TGTGCCAGCAGTCTCCAGGGGGGCGAATCTGAAGCTTTCTTT.

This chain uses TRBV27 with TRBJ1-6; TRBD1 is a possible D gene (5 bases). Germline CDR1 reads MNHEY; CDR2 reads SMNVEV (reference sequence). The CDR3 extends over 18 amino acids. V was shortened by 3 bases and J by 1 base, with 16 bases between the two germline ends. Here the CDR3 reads CASSFSVRGGSYNSPLHF. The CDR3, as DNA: TGTGCCAGCAGTTTTTCGGTCCGCGGGGGGTCCTATAATTCACCCCTCCACTTT.

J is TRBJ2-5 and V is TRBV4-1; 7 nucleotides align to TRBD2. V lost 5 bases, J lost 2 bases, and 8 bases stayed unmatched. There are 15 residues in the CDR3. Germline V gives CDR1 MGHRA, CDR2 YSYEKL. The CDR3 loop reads CASSSSGGPQETQYF. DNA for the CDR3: TGCGCCAGCAGCTCCTCGGGGGGTCCTCAAGAGACCCAGTACTTC.

The chain's CDR3 is CATSRDGRPSTDTQYF. DNA of the CDR3: TGTGCCACCAGCAGAGATGGCAGGCCTAGCACAGATACGCAGTATTTT. The rearrangement joins TRBV15 to TRBJ2-3; no reliable D call. Germline CDR1 LNHNV, CDR2 YYDKDF (reference sequence). V gave up 0 bases and J gave up 0 bases, with 10 bases separating them. CDR3 size: 16 residues.

This chain's CDR3 is CASSTITGLPRGYTF. CDR3 bases: TGTGCCAGCAGCACAATAACAGGCCTCCCGAGGGGCTACACCTTC. This chain joins TRBV6-5 and TRBJ1-2; D perhaps matches TRBD1 (5 bases). V was shortened by 6 bases and J by 8 bases, with 22 bases between the two germline ends. CDR3 length: 15 residues. CDR1 is MNHEY and CDR2 is SVGAGI in the germline V gene.

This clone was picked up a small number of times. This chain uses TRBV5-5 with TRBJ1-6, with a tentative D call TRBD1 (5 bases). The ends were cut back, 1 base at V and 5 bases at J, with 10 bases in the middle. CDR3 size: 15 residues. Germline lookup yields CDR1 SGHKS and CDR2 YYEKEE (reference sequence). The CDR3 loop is CASSLWGENNSPLHF. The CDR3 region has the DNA TGTGCCAGCAGCTTGTGGGGGGAAAATAATTCACCCCTCCACTTT.

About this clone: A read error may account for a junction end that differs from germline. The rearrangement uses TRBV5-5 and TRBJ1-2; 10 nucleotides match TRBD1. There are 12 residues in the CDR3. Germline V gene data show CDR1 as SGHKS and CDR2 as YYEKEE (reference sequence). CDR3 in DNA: TGTGCCAGCAGCTTGGATTTGGGACAGGGGATCTTC. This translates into CASSLDLGQGIF.

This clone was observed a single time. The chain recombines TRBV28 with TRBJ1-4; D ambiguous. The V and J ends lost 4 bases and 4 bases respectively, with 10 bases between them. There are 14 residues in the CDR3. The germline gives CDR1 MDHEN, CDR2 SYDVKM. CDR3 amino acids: CASSWAGLNEKLFF. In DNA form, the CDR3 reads TGTGCCAGCAGTTGGGCAGGCCTTAATGAAAAACTGTTTTTT.

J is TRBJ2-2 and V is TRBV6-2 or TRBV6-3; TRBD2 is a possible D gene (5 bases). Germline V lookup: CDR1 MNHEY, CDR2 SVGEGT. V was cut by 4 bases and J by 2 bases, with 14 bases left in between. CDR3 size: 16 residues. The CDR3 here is CASSSLAFLNTGELFF. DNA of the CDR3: TGTGCCAGCAGTTCCCTAGCATTCCTTAACACCGGGGAGCTGTTTTTT.

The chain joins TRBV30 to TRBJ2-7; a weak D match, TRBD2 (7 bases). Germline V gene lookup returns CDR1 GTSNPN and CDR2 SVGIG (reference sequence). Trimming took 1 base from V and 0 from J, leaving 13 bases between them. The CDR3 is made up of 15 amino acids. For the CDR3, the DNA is TGTGCCTGGAGTGGGGGGGGCCGGAGCTCCTACGAGCAGTACTTC. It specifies CAWSGGGRSSYEQYF.

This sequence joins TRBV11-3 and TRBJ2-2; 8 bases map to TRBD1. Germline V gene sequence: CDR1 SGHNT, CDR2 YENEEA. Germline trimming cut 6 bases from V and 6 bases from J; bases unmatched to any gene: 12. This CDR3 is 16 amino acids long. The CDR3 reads CASSNGQGTVSGELFF. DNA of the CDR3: TGTGCCAGCAGTAATGGACAGGGTACGGTCTCCGGGGAGCTGTTTTTT.

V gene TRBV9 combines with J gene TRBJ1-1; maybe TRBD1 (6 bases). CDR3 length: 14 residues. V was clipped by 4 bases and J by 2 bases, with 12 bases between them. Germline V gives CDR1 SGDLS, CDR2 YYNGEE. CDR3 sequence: CASSLRGGNTEAFF. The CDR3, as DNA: TGTGCCAGCAGCCTAAGGGGGGGAAACACTGAAGCTTTCTTT.

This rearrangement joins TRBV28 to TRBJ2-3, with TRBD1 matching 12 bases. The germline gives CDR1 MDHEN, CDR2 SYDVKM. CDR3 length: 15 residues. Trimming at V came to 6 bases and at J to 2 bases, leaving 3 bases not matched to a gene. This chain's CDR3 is CASRGQGANTDTQYF. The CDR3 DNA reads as TGTGCCAGCAGGGGACAGGGGGCTAACACAGATACGCAGTATTTT.

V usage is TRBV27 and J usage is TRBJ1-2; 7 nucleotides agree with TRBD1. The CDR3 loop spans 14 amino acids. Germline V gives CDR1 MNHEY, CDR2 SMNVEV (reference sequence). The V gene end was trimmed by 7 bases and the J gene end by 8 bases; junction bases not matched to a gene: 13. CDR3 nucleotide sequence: TGTGCCAGCACCCGAAACAGGGGAGAGGGGGGCTACACCTTC. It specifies CASTRNRGEGGYTF.

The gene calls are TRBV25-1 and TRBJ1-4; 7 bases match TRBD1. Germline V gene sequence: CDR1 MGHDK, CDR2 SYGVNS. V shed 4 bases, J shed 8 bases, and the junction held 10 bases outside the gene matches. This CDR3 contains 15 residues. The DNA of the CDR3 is TGTGCCAGCAGTGTGGGAGGACAGGTTGGCGAAAAACTGTTTTTT. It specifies CASSVGGQVGEKLFF.

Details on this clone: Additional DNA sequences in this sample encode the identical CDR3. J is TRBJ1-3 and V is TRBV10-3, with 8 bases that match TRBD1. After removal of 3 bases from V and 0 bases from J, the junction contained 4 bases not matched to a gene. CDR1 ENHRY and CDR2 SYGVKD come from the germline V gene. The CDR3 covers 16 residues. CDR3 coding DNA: TGTGCCATCAGTGACAGGGGGCCTAACTCTGGAAACACCATATATTTT. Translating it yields CAISDRGPNSGNTIYF.